This T cell receptor beta chain was retrieved from a study of blood T cell repertoires in COVID-19. Study in general: Acute and convalescent COVID-19 specimens originated in the United States, Italy and Spain. PBMCs, B-cell-depleted T cells, or T cells provided the cDNA or gDNA that made up the material.

In germline, CDR1 is SGHRS, CDR2 YFSETQ. The length of the CDR3 is 14 residues. V trimming: 0 bases; J trimming: 4 bases; junction bases outside the gene matches: 2. Original processing methods: Nucleated cell counts were estimated from reference gene primer amplification. TCRdb's table, derived via immunoSEQ multiplex PCR, lists solely in-frame clones and lacks some. D and trimming come from the DNA, and the V and J calls and clone size come from that table. This sample has some 140,000 clones, with approximately 79% found just once. This clone was seen a handful of times. The receptor's source is a man aged 55 to 70 with acute or convalescent COVID-19. Sequencing was performed on peripheral blood. The chain couples TRBV5-1 to TRBJ2-5, with 8 bases that match TRBD1. The CDR3 bases are TGCGCCAGCAGCTTGGGGACAGGGCCAGAGACCCAGTACTTC. This encodes CASSLGTGPETQYF.